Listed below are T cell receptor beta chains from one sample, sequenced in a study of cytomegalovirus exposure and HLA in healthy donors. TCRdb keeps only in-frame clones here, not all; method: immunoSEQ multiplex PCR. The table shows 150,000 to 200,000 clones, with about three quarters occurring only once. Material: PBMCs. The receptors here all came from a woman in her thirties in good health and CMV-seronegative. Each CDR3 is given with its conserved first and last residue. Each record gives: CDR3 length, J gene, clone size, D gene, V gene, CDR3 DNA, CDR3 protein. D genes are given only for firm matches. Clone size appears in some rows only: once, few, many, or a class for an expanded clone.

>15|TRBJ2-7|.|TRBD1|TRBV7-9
TGTGCCAGCAGCTCTATGACAGGGAGTTTCCACGAGCAGTACTTC
CASSSMTGSFHEQYF
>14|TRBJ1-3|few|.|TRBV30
TGTGCCTGGCTCATGGTGGGGCTTGGAAACACCATATATTTT
CAWLMVGLGNTIYF
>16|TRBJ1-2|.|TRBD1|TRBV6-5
TGTGCCAGCAGTTCCCCGGGACAGGCCTTTAACTGGGGCTACACCTTC
CASSSPGQAFNWGYTF
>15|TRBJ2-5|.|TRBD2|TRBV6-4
TGTGCCAGCATTCTGACTAGCGGGGGGGTTGCGACCCAGTACTTC
CASILTSGGVATQYF
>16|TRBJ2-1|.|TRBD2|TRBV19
TGTGCCAGTAGTATAGTGGGGGGGGGAGGATTGAATGAGCAGTTCTTC
CASSIVGGGGLNEQFF
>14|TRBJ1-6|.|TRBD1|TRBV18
TGTGCCAGCTCACCTACAGGGGGCGGTTCACCCCTCCACTTT
CASSPTGGGSPLHF
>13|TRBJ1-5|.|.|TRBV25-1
TGTGCCAGCAGGGGACAACCGAATCAGCCCCAGCATTTT
CASRGQPNQPQHF
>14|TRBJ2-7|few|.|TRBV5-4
TGTGCCAGCAGCGCCATCAAGGGGTCCTACGAGCAGTACTTC
CASSAIKGSYEQYF
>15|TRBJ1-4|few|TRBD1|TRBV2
TGTGCCAGCAAGTTACTACAGGGGGAGGTCCCGAAACTGTTTTTT
CASKLLQGEVPKLFF
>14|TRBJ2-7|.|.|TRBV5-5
TGTGCCAGCAGCCCCAGTTTCCGGGGGTACGAGCAGTACTTC
CASSPSFRGYEQYF
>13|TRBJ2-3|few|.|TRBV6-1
TGTGCCAGCACCCACAGTCACGCAGATACGCAGTATTTT
CASTHSHADTQYF